Sequencing of this T cell receptor beta chain was carried out in a study of blood T cells in healthy people across ages. This CDR3 comprises 15 residues. Trimming removed 1 base from V and 9 bases from J; junction bases left unmatched: 5. Per germline, CDR1 SGHTA and CDR2 FQGNSA. Through a sample-barcoded 5' primer and a J-beta primer mix, a second PCR was run for roughly 7 to 12 cycles. TCRdb ran MiXCR on the 5' RACE reads and lists one entry per CDR3 protein. The repertoire holds around 990,000 distinct CDR3 sequences, with 20% to 25% as singletons. This same sample was also part of a study on T cells of mothers and their children.

Sequencing was performed on blood. The source of this sequence is a girl aged 2 to 9 in good health. The genes are TRBV7-2 and TRBJ1-4; 10 bases are a match to TRBD1. This CDR3 is CASSLDGTGAQKLFF. Here the CDR3 DNA reads TGTGCCAGCAGCTTAGACGGGACAGGGGCCCAAAAACTGTTTTTT.